The sequence of this T cell receptor (beta chain) was determined in a study of regulatory T cells in long-lasting Graves disease. Overall study findings and caveats: Limited samples may have lowered accuracy.

This clonotype was counted ten times or more. Its antigen is unidentified. In building TCR beta libraries, iRepertoire HTBI primers were used together with Arm-PCR of CDR3 regions. Each CDR3 protein gets one entry after TCRdb re-called the multiplex PCR reads with MiXCR. The sample includes roughly 410,000 distinct CDR3 sequences, about 15% of them seen just once. This sample's time point: newly diagnosed GD, antithyroid drugs for less than 3 months. Generation of the TCR library employed RNA extracted from PBMCs. The CDR3 consists of 18 residues. The V gene end was trimmed by 0 bases and the J gene end by 5 bases; junction bases not matched to a gene: 13. Germline V gene lookup returns CDR1 SGHNT and CDR2 YENEEA. This same sample was also part of a study on T cells in Graves' hyperthyroidism and ophthalmopathy. Per that paper: Patients with uncontrolled infections, other autoimmune diseases, pregnancy or lactation were excluded.

The chain has TRBV11-3 and TRBJ2-1; 7 nucleotides line up with TRBD2. This TCR was sampled from a woman aged 40 to 50 with Graves disease. Sample: peripheral blood mononuclear cells (PBMCs), taken at new diagnosis, from a patient treated with antithyroid drugs. CDR3 sequence (DNA): TGTGCCAGCAGCTTAGATTACACCGTCCTAGCGGAAAACAATGAGCAGTTCTTC. This translates into CASSLDYTVLAENNEQFF.